This T cell receptor beta chain was retrieved from a study of blood T cell repertoires in COVID-19. Study details: Both acute and convalescent COVID-19 samples were obtained from the United States, Italy and Spain. T cells, B-cell-depleted T cells, or PBMCs provided the cDNA or gDNA that served as material.

This clone was seen just once. In the original analysis: Amplification from reference gene primers served as the basis for estimated nucleated cell counts. Only in-frame clones appear in the TCRdb table, and some are missing; sequencing was by immunoSEQ multiplex PCR. V, J and clone size reflect that table, while D and trimming were determined from the DNA. The data hold about 89,000 clones, with around 93% observed a single time. The V gene end was trimmed by 0 bases and the J gene end by 5 bases; junction bases not matched to a gene: 4. In germline, CDR1 is SEHNR, CDR2 FQNEAQ (reference sequence). The CDR3 consists of 14 residues.

The chain recombines TRBV7-9 with TRBJ2-7, with 7 bases matching TRBD1. Material: peripheral blood. This sequence originates from a human donor with active COVID-19. The donor label of this sample is uncertain. The CDR3 DNA follows: TGTGCCAGCAGCTTAGCGGGACAGAATGACGAGCAGTACTTC. This sequence encodes CASSLAGQNDEQYF.